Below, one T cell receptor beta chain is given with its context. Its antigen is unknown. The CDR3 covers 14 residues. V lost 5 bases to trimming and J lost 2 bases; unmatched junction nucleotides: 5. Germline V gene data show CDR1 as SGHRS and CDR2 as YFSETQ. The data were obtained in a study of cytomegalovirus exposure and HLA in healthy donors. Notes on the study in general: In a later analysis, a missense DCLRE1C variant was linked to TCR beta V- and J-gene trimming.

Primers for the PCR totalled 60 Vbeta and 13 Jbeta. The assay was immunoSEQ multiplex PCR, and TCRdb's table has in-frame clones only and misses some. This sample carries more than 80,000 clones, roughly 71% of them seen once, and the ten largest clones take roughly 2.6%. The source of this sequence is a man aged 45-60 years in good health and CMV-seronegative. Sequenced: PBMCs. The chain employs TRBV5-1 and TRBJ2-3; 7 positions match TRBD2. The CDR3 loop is CASRRTRDTDTQYF. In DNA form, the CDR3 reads TGCGCCAGCAGGAGGACTAGAGACACAGATACGCAGTATTTT.